This is a list of T cell receptor beta chains from one sample in a study of Ad26.COV2.S vaccination and SARS-CoV-2 variants. Sequencing used immunoSEQ multiplex PCR; TCRdb keeps in-frame clones, though not all of them. The sample shows about 320,000 clones, about 86% of them seen only once. This material consisted of peripheral blood, taken in a trial of Ad26.COV2.S vaccine versus placebo. The origin of the receptors is a person between 18 and 65 years old who received the Ad26.COV2.S COVID-19 vaccine or a placebo. Both conserved end residues are part of each CDR3. Each record gives: J gene, clone size, V gene, D gene, CDR3 protein, CDR3 DNA. A D gene is named only where the DNA matches it firmly. Clone size is not always given. Where it is, it says once, few, many or a class for expanded clones.

TRBJ1-5 | . | TRBV28 | . | CASSLLHEAQHF | TGTGCCAGCAGTTTACTCCACGAAGCCCAGCATTTT
TRBJ2-7 | once | TRBV5-1 | TRBD2 | CASSLLAGGYEQYF | TGCGCCAGCAGCTTGCTAGCGGGGGGCTACGAGCAGTACTTC
TRBJ1-4 | . | TRBV19 | TRBD1 | CASRYIGGQDEKLFF | TGTGCCAGTAGATATATAGGGGGCCAGGATGAAAAACTGTTTTTT
TRBJ1-1 | many | TRBV5-4 | . | CASSPQAGRNTEAFF | TGTGCCAGCAGCCCCCAGGCTGGGAGGAACACTGAAGCTTTCTTT
TRBJ2-7 | . | TRBV7-8 | . | CASSLDGGTQYEQYF | TGTGCCAGCAGCTTAGATGGGGGGACTCAATACGAGCAGTACTTC
TRBJ1-2 | . | TRBV5-1 | . | CASSLVSGPNYGYTF | TGCGCCAGCAGCTTGGTATCAGGCCCTAACTATGGCTACACCTTC
TRBJ1-5 | . | TRBV6-6 | . | CASTKRSLQKPQHF | TGTGCCAGCACCAAACGGTCTCTTCAAAAGCCCCAGCATTTT
TRBJ2-5 | . | TRBV7-9 | . | CASSSYRGQETQYF | TGTGCCAGCAGCTCGTACCGGGGGCAAGAGACCCAGTACTTC
TRBJ2-7 | . | TRBV11-2 | TRBD2 | CASSLVPGGYSYEQYF | TGTGCCAGCAGCCTTGTTCCCGGGGGGTACTCCTACGAGCAGTACTTC
TRBJ1-1 | . | TRBV12-5 | TRBD1 | CASGLATGTMGSRDTEAFF | TGTGCTAGTGGTTTGGCGACAGGGACGATGGGAAGTAGGGACACTGAAGCTTTCTTT
TRBJ1-1 | . | TRBV11-3 | . | CASSLDLGYEAFF | TGTGCCAGCAGCTTAGATCTGGGGTATGAAGCTTTCTTT
TRBJ1-2 | . | TRBV6-2/TRBV6-3 | . | CASSYSSTGGVYGYTF | TGTGCCAGCAGTTACTCGAGTACGGGAGGGGTCTATGGCTACACCTTC
TRBJ1-5 | . | TRBV30 | . | CAWTVGGNNQPQHF | TGTGCCTGGACCGTGGGGGGAAACAATCAGCCCCAGCATTTT
TRBJ2-2 | . | TRBV11-2 | . | CASRARTLSSTGELFF | TGTGCCAGCAGGGCCCGGACCCTAAGTTCCACCGGGGAGCTGTTTTTT
TRBJ1-4 | . | TRBV6-6 | . | CASRRGVTNEKLFF | TGTGCCAGCAGAAGGGGGGTAACTAATGAAAAACTGTTTTTT
TRBJ2-7 | . | TRBV11-2 | TRBD2 | CASRSGLVHEQYF | TGTGCCAGCAGATCGGGACTAGTTCACGAGCAGTACTTC
TRBJ1-2 | once | TRBV27 | TRBD1 | CASSSGTGKNGYTF | TGTGCCAGCAGTTCCGGGACAGGGAAAAATGGCTACACCTTC
TRBJ2-3 | . | TRBV24-1 | . | CATSGGRGRTDTQYF | TGTGCCACCAGTGGAGGGCGGGGTCGCACAGATACGCAGTATTTT
TRBJ1-2 | . | TRBV29-1 | . | CSVEGGGTGYTF | TGCAGCGTTGAAGGGGGCGGTACTGGCTACACCTTC
TRBJ1-5 | . | TRBV4-1 | . | CASSQVRGGFEEQPQHF | TGCGCCAGCAGCCAAGTCCGGGGTGGGTTTGAGGAACAGCCCCAGCATTTT
TRBJ2-3 | . | TRBV5-1 | . | CASGRAGTDTQYF | TGCGCCAGCGGCAGGGCAGGGACAGATACGCAGTATTTT
TRBJ2-1 | . | TRBV5-1 | . | CASSAQGLSSYNEQFF | TGCGCCAGCAGCGCCCAGGGGTTGAGCTCCTACAATGAGCAGTTCTTC
TRBJ1-5 | few | TRBV6-5 | . | CASSLAGGNQPQHF | TGTGCCAGCAGTCTCGCGGGGGGCAATCAGCCCCAGCATTTT
TRBJ1-5 | . | TRBV18 | TRBD1 | CASSPNGGTGFKPQHF | TGTGCCAGCTCACCCAATGGGGGGACAGGGTTCAAGCCCCAGCATTTT
TRBJ2-7 | . | TRBV18 | . | CASSPVALAYEQYF | TGTGCCAGCTCACCGGTGGCGCTAGCCTACGAGCAGTACTTC